The next 25 T cell receptor beta chains were all read from a single sample in a study of shared clonotypes between healthy human individuals. Sequencing was performed with immunoSEQ multiplex PCR; in TCRdb, only in-frame clones are kept and a portion is missing. The repertoire has about 2.1 million clones, 90% to 95% of them found once; the top ten carry less than 2%. CD8 cells regarded as naive lacked CD45RO, were positively chosen for CCR7, and omitted terminally differentiated effector memory CD45RA+ cells. Sequencing used naive CD8+ T cells from PBMCs. Every receptor here comes from a man between 18 and 35 years old in good health. Some clones in this sample may be carry-over from other donors' samples.

The sample holds one count of this clone. The V and J genes are TRBV6-1 and TRBJ2-7, with D possibly being TRBD2 (6 bases). The CDR3 is 15 amino acids. Trimming left V 4 bases short and J 4 bases short, with 17 bases between. Germline V lookup: CDR1 MNHNS, CDR2 SASEGT. The CDR3 sequence is CASSAGLAPQYEQYF. For the CDR3, the DNA is TGTGCCAGCAGTGCGGGACTGGCACCGCAATACGAGCAGTACTTC.

The chain joins TRBV15 to TRBJ2-1, with TRBD2 matching over 7 bases. V lost 3 bases, J lost 5 bases, and 7 bases stayed unmatched. The CDR3 is 15 amino acids. Per germline, CDR1 LNHNV and CDR2 YYDKDF (reference sequence). The CDR3: CATSSHREGNNEQFF. The DNA of the CDR3 is TGTGCCACCAGCAGTCATAGGGAGGGCAACAATGAGCAGTTCTTC.

V is TRBV6-5 and J is TRBJ1-4; TRBD1 matches at 7 bases. Germline CDR1 and CDR2: MNHEY and SVGAGI. V lost 0 bases and J lost 4; bases outside the gene matches: 2. This CDR3 has 15 residues. CDR3 in amino acids: CASSYSGQSNEKLFF. CDR3 in DNA: TGTGCCAGCAGTTACTCGGGACAGAGTAATGAAAAACTGTTTTTT.

The table lists this clone with a count of one. In nucleotides, the CDR3 is TGTGCCAGCAGTATAACCGGGACAGGGGCCGAGCAGTACTTC. Protein product: CASSITGTGAEQYF. The V call is TRBV28, the J call TRBJ2-7; 10 bases are shared with TRBD1. Trimming cost V 5 bases and J 6 bases; bases outside gene matches: 7. CDR1 and CDR2 from the germline V gene are MDHEN and SYDVKM. This CDR3 has 14 residues.

For this clone: This sample also contains other DNA sequences that code for the same CDR3. The chain has TRBV29-1 and TRBJ2-7; D remains unclear. V lost 5 bases to trimming and J lost 3 bases, with 11 bases between them. Germline CDR1 is SQVTM and CDR2 is ANQGSEA. The CDR3 covers 12 residues. The DNA for the CDR3 is TGCAGCGTTTACACTGGCAGCTACGAGCAGTACTTC. Amino acids: CSVYTGSYEQYF.

This chain links TRBV6-6 with TRBJ1-4; D gene ambiguous. The germline gives CDR1 MNHNY, CDR2 SVGAGI (reference sequence). The V gene lost 6 bases and the J gene lost 0 bases, with 8 bases spanning the gap. The CDR3 covers 14 residues. CDR3 in amino acids: CASRVQPTNEKLFF. The CDR3 nucleotides read TGTGCCAGCAGGGTACAGCCAACTAATGAAAAACTGTTTTTT.

The chain is built from TRBV27 and TRBJ1-4; TRBD1 might be the D (5 bases). The CDR3 runs to 17 residues. Germline CDR1 is MNHEY and CDR2 is SMNVEV (reference sequence). V gave up 6 bases and J gave up 0 bases, with 17 bases separating them. Written as DNA, the CDR3 is TGTGCCAGCAGCTCGCATCCGGGGGGTGCAACTAATGAAAAACTGTTTTTT. It specifies CASSSHPGGATNEKLFF.

V and J are TRBV28 and TRBJ2-3; the D gene is possibly TRBD1 (5 bases). This CDR3 region has 15 residues. Deletions cut 6 bases from V and 1 base from J, with 14 bases between. Germline assignment: CDR1 MDHEN and CDR2 SYDVKM. In DNA, the CDR3 is TGTGCCAGCAGGCTGACAGTTTCCCGCACAGATACGCAGTATTTT. It translates to CASRLTVSRTDTQYF.

The chain carries TRBV27 and TRBJ2-1, with 13 positions matching TRBD2. The CDR3 spans 16 residues. Germline-derived CDR1 and CDR2 are MNHEY and SMNVEV (reference sequence). V gave up 7 bases and J gave up 6 bases; unmatched junction bases: 9. The CDR3 loop reads CASTPLGTSGTNEQFF. In DNA, the CDR3 is TGTGCCAGCACCCCCCTGGGGACTAGCGGGACCAATGAGCAGTTCTTC.

This rearrangement joins TRBV5-4 to TRBJ1-1; D not certain. V shed 7 bases and J shed 1 base, with 11 bases lying between them. Germline CDR1 is SGHNT and CDR2 is YYREEE (reference sequence). The CDR3 is 13 amino acids. As DNA, the CDR3 is TGTGCCAGCTCGGCTTCTACGAACACTGAAGCTTTCTTT. It specifies CASSASTNTEAFF.

This rearrangement joins TRBV27 to TRBJ1-2, with TRBD1 identical over 8 bases. Trimming removed 5 bases from V and 4 bases from J; junction bases left unmatched: 21. This CDR3 has 19 residues. Germline V gene data show CDR1 as MNHEY and CDR2 as SMNVEV (reference sequence). DNA for the CDR3: TGTGCCAGCAGTCAGGGGGCCGGGGGCGGCTTTCCCGCTCCCTATGGCTACACCTTC. It encodes CASSQGAGGGFPAPYGYTF.

The V call is TRBV30, the J call TRBJ2-1, with 10 bases that match TRBD2. J gave up 5 bases and V 0 bases, and 10 bases lay outside the gene matches. The CDR3 is made up of 17 amino acids. The germline CDR1 and CDR2 sequences are GTSNPN and SVGIG (reference sequence). The CDR3: CAWSVVRLAGENNEQFF. The DNA of the CDR3 is TGTGCCTGGAGTGTAGTCAGGCTAGCGGGAGAAAACAATGAGCAGTTCTTC.

The chain uses TRBV7-9 and TRBJ2-6; D uncertain. The ends were cut back, 2 bases at V and 4 bases at J, with 6 bases in the middle. The CDR3 spans 14 residues. Looked up from germline, CDR1 is SEHNR and CDR2 is FQNEAQ (reference sequence). CDR3 loop: CASSLLTGANVLTF. Written as DNA, the CDR3 is TGTGCCAGCAGCTTACTTACAGGGGCCAACGTCCTGACTTTC.

The gene calls are TRBV30 and TRBJ1-2; tentatively, D is TRBD1 (5 bases). The V and J ends lost 5 bases and 5 bases respectively, with 15 bases between them. CDR1 and CDR2 from the germline V gene are GTSNPN and SVGIG (reference sequence). This CDR3 comprises 13 residues. The CDR3 here is CAWVDGAYYGYTF. The CDR3 DNA sequence: TGTGCCTGGGTAGACGGGGCGTATTATGGCTACACCTTC.

This chain uses TRBV28 with TRBJ1-1; no firm D call. The ends were cut back, 6 bases at V and 0 bases at J, with 8 bases in the middle. This CDR3 contains 13 residues. The V gene's germline CDR1 is MDHEN and CDR2 SYDVKM. CDR3 sequence reads: CASRATVNTEAFF. CDR3 DNA sequence: TGTGCCAGCAGGGCGACGGTGAACACTGAAGCTTTCTTT. The entire variable domain, with the rest obtained from reference TRBV28 and TRBJ1-1, is as follows: DVKVTQSSRYLVKRTGEKVFLECVQDMDHENMFWYRQDPGLGLRLIYFSYDVKMKEKGDIPEGYSVSREKKERFSLILESASTNQTSMYLCASRATVNTEAFFGQGTRLTVV.

The chain joins TRBV9 to TRBJ2-3, with 7 bases that match TRBD2. Per germline, CDR1 SGDLS and CDR2 YYNGEE. Germline trimming cut 3 bases from V and 5 bases from J; bases unmatched to any gene: 9. This CDR3 contains 15 residues. The CDR3 bases are TGTGCCAGCAGCGGCCGGGGGGAAAGGGGAGATACGCAGTATTTT. This sequence encodes CASSGRGERGDTQYF.

The rearrangement uses TRBV19 and TRBJ2-1; no firm D call. Trimming shortened V by 3 bases and J by 2 bases, and 11 bases separated the two germline ends. The CDR3 is 15 amino acids. The germline V gene has CDR1 LNHDA and CDR2 SQIVND (reference sequence). The CDR3 protein is CASSMTSYAYNEQFF. The CDR3 DNA sequence: TGTGCCAGTAGTATGACCAGTTACGCCTACAATGAGCAGTTCTTC.

J is TRBJ1-1 and V is TRBV30; D possibly corresponds to TRBD1 (6 bases). The CDR3 spans 13 residues. Trimming shortened V by 0 bases and J by 5 bases, and 10 bases separated the two germline ends. From germline, CDR1 is GTSNPN and CDR2 SVGIG (reference sequence). CDR3 in amino acids: CAWSVTGRTEAFF. CDR3 nucleotide sequence: TGTGCCTGGAGTGTGACAGGACGGACTGAAGCTTTCTTT. Filled out from reference TRBV30 and TRBJ1-1, the complete variable domain reads SQTIHQWPATLVQPVGSPLSLECTVEGTSNPNLYWYRQAAGRGLQLLFYSVGIGQISSEVPQNLSASRPQDRQFILSSKKLLLSDSGFYLCAWSVTGRTEAFFGQGTRLTVV.

This chain links TRBV6-5 with TRBJ2-1, with D hard to call. Looked up from germline, CDR1 is MNHEY and CDR2 is SVGAGI. CDR3 length: 16 amino acids. Trimming took off 2 bases at V and 5 bases at J, with 16 bases between the two ends. The CDR3 reads CASSYAGPAGDNEQFF. DNA for the CDR3: TGTGCCAGCAGTTACGCCGGGCCTGCCGGTGACAATGAGCAGTTCTTC.

This chain connects TRBV4-1 to TRBJ2-7; 8 bases align to TRBD1. V shed 0 bases and J 4 bases; nucleotides not matched to a gene: 5. The CDR3 spans 15 residues. Germline-derived CDR1 and CDR2 are MGHRA and YSYEKL. CDR3 amino acids: CASSQDRGPLYEQYF. The DNA of the CDR3 is TGCGCCAGCAGCCAAGACAGGGGGCCACTATACGAGCAGTACTTC.

The chain links TRBV10-3 to TRBJ1-5; no reliable D call. Trimming removed 6 bases at V and 2 bases at J, with 14 bases between. Germline V gene sequence: CDR1 ENHRY, CDR2 SYGVKD. The CDR3 sequence is 15 residues long. CDR3 coding DNA: TGTGCCATCAGCCCGGGCCCTGGAGGCAATCAGCCCCAGCATTTT. As protein: CAISPGPGGNQPQHF.

The chain is built from TRBV5-6 and TRBJ2-3; 11 nucleotides match TRBD2. CDR3 size: 15 residues. The V segment lost 5 bases and the J segment 3 bases; nucleotides outside the gene matches: 5. In germline, CDR1 is SGHDT, CDR2 YYEEEE. The chain's CDR3 is CASRPPSGRTDTQYF. For the CDR3, the DNA is TGTGCCAGCAGGCCCCCTAGCGGGAGGACAGATACGCAGTATTTT.

The chain links TRBV5-4 to TRBJ2-7; 10 bases are shared with TRBD1. V lost 7 bases, J lost 5 bases, and 6 bases stayed unmatched. The CDR3 totals 13 residues. CDR1 is SGHNT and CDR2 is YYREEE in the germline V gene (reference sequence). The CDR3 region is CASFRDRGHEQYF. The CDR3, as DNA: TGTGCCAGCTTCCGGGACAGGGGCCACGAGCAGTACTTC.

This chain connects TRBV27 to TRBJ2-7; D is unclear. The CDR3 is 13 amino acids. Per the germline V gene, CDR1 is MNHEY and CDR2 is SMNVEV (reference sequence). V was clipped by 2 bases and J by 3 bases, with 8 bases between them. The CDR3, as DNA: TGTGCCAGCAGTTTACTGCAGGACTACGAGCAGTACTTC. Its translation is CASSLLQDYEQYF.

The chain recombines TRBV19 with TRBJ1-3; D is uncertain. V shed 6 bases and J shed 3 bases, with 15 bases lying between them. The CDR3 sequence is 15 residues long. Germline-derived CDR1 and CDR2 are LNHDA and SQIVND (reference sequence). The CDR3 sequence: CASREGPAFGNTIYF. The CDR3 bases are TGTGCCAGTAGGGAGGGCCCAGCCTTTGGAAACACCATATATTTT.